Described below is a single T cell receptor (beta chain) sequence and its context. The Seattle patients joined while their infection was active and were tracked longitudinally afterward. The data are from a study of blood T cell repertoires in COVID-19. Overall study context: There were acute and convalescent COVID-19 samples, and they came from the United States, Italy and Spain.

Original handling: How many nucleated cells were present was estimated from reference gene primer amplification. Only in-frame clones appear in the TCRdb table, and some are missing; sequencing was by immunoSEQ multiplex PCR. The D gene and trimming were derived from the DNA, and the V and J assignments and clone size from that table. The sample has under 200,000 clones, around four fifths seen once; the top ten hold about 0.91%. The source is a man in his 60s with COVID-19, enrolled during active disease. The sample taken for sequencing was peripheral blood.

The CDR3 is CAWSQGYSGNTIYF. The CDR3 DNA reads TGTGCCTGGAGTCAGGGTTACTCTGGAAACACCATATATTTT. The chain couples TRBV30 to TRBJ1-3, with a weak D call TRBD1 (5 bases). Trimming removed 2 bases at V and 0 bases at J, with 8 bases between. This CDR3 contains 14 residues. Germline CDR1 and CDR2: GTSNPN and SVGIG (reference sequence).